This is a list of T cell receptor beta chains from one sample in a study of cytomegalovirus exposure and HLA in healthy donors. Profiled with immunoSEQ multiplex PCR; TCRdb holds only in-frame clones, not every one. The table includes approximately 280,000 clones, roughly 90% detected once. Sequenced sample: PBMCs. These TCRs come from a young woman in good health and CMV-seronegative. The CDR3 runs from the conserved cysteine through the conserved F or W. D genes are given only for firm matches. Size tells how often a clone was seen (once, few, many) or the class of an expanded clone, and some rows leave it out.

v_call	d_call	j_call	clone_size	cdr3_nt	cdr3_aa
TRBV25-1	TRBD2	TRBJ2-1	.	TGTGCCAGCAGTAGCACTAGCGGGGGGGTAGGATTGAATGAGCAGTTCTTC	CASSSTSGGVGLNEQFF
TRBV5-6	TRBD2	TRBJ2-5	.	TGTGCCAGCAGCTTGACTAGCGGGGGAGTGGAGACCCAGTACTTC	CASSLTSGGVETQYF
TRBV5-1	TRBD2	TRBJ2-3	.	TGCGCCAGCAAGTTCTTCCCAGCGGGGGGCCGGACAGATACGCAGTATTTT	CASKFFPAGGRTDTQYF
TRBV7-9	TRBD1	TRBJ2-7	.	TGTGCCAGCAGCTTAGGGGGGGACAGGTCCTACGAGCAGTACTTC	CASSLGGDRSYEQYF
TRBV1	.	TRBJ1-5	.	TGCACCAGCAGCCAAGCCCCCGCAGGGTGGGGCAATCAGCCCCAGCATTTT	CTSSQAPAGWGNQPQHF
TRBV19	.	TRBJ1-5	.	TGTGCCAGTAGTGCCCCTACAGGGCCCAATCAGCCCCAGCATTTT	CASSAPTGPNQPQHF
TRBV2	.	TRBJ2-3	.	TGTGCCAGCAATTTACTACTTAGCACAGATACGCAGTATTTT	CASNLLLSTDTQYF
TRBV7-9	.	TRBJ2-7	.	TGTGCCAGCAGCTCAGAGGGCGGACTCCCCTACGAGCAGTACTTC	CASSSEGGLPYEQYF
TRBV7-8	.	TRBJ1-2	.	TGTGCCAGCAGCTCATACGACGGGGGAAATGGCTACACCTTC	CASSSYDGGNGYTF
TRBV2	TRBD2	TRBJ2-1	.	TGTGCCAGCATCTCCCTAGCGGGGACGCGAGGGGAGCAGTTCTTC	CASISLAGTRGEQFF
TRBV27	TRBD2	TRBJ2-3	.	TGTGCCAGCCTAGCGGGGGGTTTGCGTACAGATACGCAGTATTTT	CASLAGGLRTDTQYF
TRBV2	TRBD1	TRBJ1-1	.	TGTGCCATCCTGGACAGGTTCTACGCTGAAGCTTTCTTT	CAILDRFYAEAFF
TRBV5-6	.	TRBJ1-2	.	TGTGCCAGCAGCTTGATGTCAGGGCGAAACTATGGCTACACCTTC	CASSLMSGRNYGYTF
TRBV6-1	.	TRBJ2-7	.	TGTGCCAGCAGTGCTACAGGTTTCTCCTACGAGCAGTACTTC	CASSATGFSYEQYF
TRBV7-2	.	TRBJ2-6	.	TGTGCCAGCAGCTTCGGCAGGGGCCGCTCTGGGGCCAACGTCCTGACTTTC	CASSFGRGRSGANVLTF
TRBV5-1	.	TRBJ1-1	.	TGCGCCAGCAGCACATGGACAGCTAACATGAACACTGAAGCTTTCTTT	CASSTWTANMNTEAFF
TRBV18	.	TRBJ1-2	.	TGTGCCAGCTCACCAGAGGGAGAATATGGCTACACCTTC	CASSPEGEYGYTF
TRBV7-8	.	TRBJ1-6	.	TGTGCCAGCAGCCGGGAGCGGGGGCCCGAGCCCCTCCACTTT	CASSRERGPEPLHF
TRBV5-1	TRBD1	TRBJ2-7	.	TGCGCCAGCAGCGATAAGCCCGGGACAGCCACCTACGAGCAGTACTTC	CASSDKPGTATYEQYF
TRBV7-6	.	TRBJ2-2	.	TGTGCCAGCAGCTTAGTACTGGCCGGGGAGCTGTTTTTT	CASSLVLAGELFF
TRBV5-1	TRBD1	TRBJ2-7	.	TGCGCCAGCAGCCTGACAGGGCGTTCCTACGAGCAGTACTTC	CASSLTGRSYEQYF
TRBV2	TRBD2	TRBJ2-5	few	TGTGCCAGCAGTTATCCTCTTGTTAGCGGGCTTGGAGAAGAGACCCAGTACTTC	CASSYPLVSGLGEETQYF
TRBV11-2	.	TRBJ2-7	.	TGTGCCAGCAGCCGGACCGGACAGTCAGACTACGAGCAGTACTTC	CASSRTGQSDYEQYF
TRBV9	.	TRBJ1-2	once	TGTGCCAGCAGCGTAGCCATTACAGACCCCTATGGCTACACCTTC	CASSVAITDPYGYTF
TRBV11-3	TRBD1	TRBJ2-1	once	TGTGCCAGCACCTTCACGGCGAAAACAGGGGATGCCTACAATGAGCAGTTCTTC	CASTFTAKTGDAYNEQFF
TRBV7-9	TRBD1	TRBJ1-1	once	TGTGCCAGCAGCTCCCAGGGGGCGAACACTGAAGCTTTCTTT	CASSSQGANTEAFF